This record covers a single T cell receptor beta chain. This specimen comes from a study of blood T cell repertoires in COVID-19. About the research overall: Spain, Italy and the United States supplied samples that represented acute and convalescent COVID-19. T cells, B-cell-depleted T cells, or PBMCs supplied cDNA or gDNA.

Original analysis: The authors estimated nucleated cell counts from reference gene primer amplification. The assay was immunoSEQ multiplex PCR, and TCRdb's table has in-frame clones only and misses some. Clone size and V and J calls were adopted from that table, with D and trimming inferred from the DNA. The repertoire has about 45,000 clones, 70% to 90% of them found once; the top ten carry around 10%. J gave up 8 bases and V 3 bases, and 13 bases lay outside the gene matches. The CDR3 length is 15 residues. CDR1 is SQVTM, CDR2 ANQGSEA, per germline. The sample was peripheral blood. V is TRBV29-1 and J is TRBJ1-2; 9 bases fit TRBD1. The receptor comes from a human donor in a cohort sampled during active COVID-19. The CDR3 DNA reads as TGCAGCGTTGAGGAGGGGAACAGGGGGCGTCGAGGCTACACCTTC. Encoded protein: CSVEEGNRGRRGYTF.